This TCR beta chain was recovered during a study of blood T cell repertoires in COVID-19 (dated by TCRdb to about 2020). In the study overall: The collaborator samples originated in the United States, Italy and Spain and spanned the acute and convalescent phases of COVID-19. The prospective study material was composed of cDNA or gDNA derived from T cells, B-cell-depleted T cells, or PBMCs. Subjects who had been exposed to COVID-19, were actively infected with it, or had recovered from it provided the deeply sampled blood TCRbeta repertoires that made up the dataset. Samples were obtained from the ongoing ImmuneRACE study (first 160 participants) and from roughly 1,300 subjects provided by 6 global collaborators. Where available, HLA class I and class II types were taken from metadata supplied by the sample provider and were not determined by assay-based typing. Nearly every sample came with metadata listing a de-identified subject ID, COVID-19 status, age in years and sex. The repertoires were released in a freely available public database meant as a resource for research on the immune response to SARS-CoV-2. General findings and caveats noted by the study authors: The amount of clinical and demographic metadata varied by source and participant and was provided uncurated.

The immunoSEQ Assay, a bias-controlled multiplex PCR, was used to amplify TCRbeta CDR3 regions from genomic DNA. The authors' pipeline ran thus. Nucleated cell counts per sample were estimated from amplification of reference gene primers within the assay. To quantify the absolute abundance of each unique TCRbeta CDR3 rearrangement, sequence reads were collapsed and filtered. For each sample, productive Simpson clonality was calculated by taking the square root of Simpson's diversity index across productive rearrangements. The table comes from immuneACCESS by way of TCRdb, which keeps in-frame sequences with V and J called. Part of the clones is missing from these tables; in studies checked, under half for an unresolved V gene and the rest for unknown reasons. That table is the source of V, J and clone size, and D and trimming were worked out from the DNA. Here the sample has about 74,000 clones; roughly 86% occur a single time. The top ten hold less than 45% of the sample.

Reading the germline V gene gives CDR1 SGDLS and CDR2 YYNGEE. Unmatched junction bases come to 15, with V trimmed by 0 bases and J by 5 bases. From the cysteine through the phenylalanine, the CDR3 covers 19 amino acids. CDR3 DNA only is kept here, 57 bases in frame from base 1. Collaborating institutions collected whole blood in K2EDTA tubes following their own protocols. Collaborator samples were shipped for TCRbeta analysis as frozen whole blood, isolated PBMCs, or DNA extracted from either sample type. A note on this clone: No antigen is known for it. No quality values exist for individual bases; no much larger clone is one base distant.

The chain joins TRBV9 to TRBJ2-5, and TRBD2 matches 11 of the central bases. Input material: peripheral blood. This sequence was found in an older man with acute or convalescent COVID-19. In nucleotides, the sequence is TGTGCCAGCAGCGTAGCTATATCCCGGCCACTAGCGGGAGTTGAGACCCAGTACTTC. This codes for CASSVAISRPLAGVETQYF.